The clone carrying this TCR beta chain was picked up many times. Antigen unknown. The entry originates in a study of T-cell memory formation after mild COVID-19. In the study overall: TCR clusters were mostly donor specific. Overall study findings and caveats: Most CD4+ clones that shrank were in CM and EM, while CD8+ ones turned up in EMRA.

Employing constant-segment primers, 5'RACE generated TCR alpha and TCR beta cDNA libraries bearing sample barcodes and UMIs. TCRdb re-derived calls from the 5' RACE reads in MiXCR, one entry per CDR3 protein. Of about 13,000 distinct CDR3 sequences listed, approximately 19% are singletons. Germline-derived CDR1 and CDR2 are SGHDT and YYEEEE. Trimming shortened V by 4 bases and J by 6 bases, and 9 bases separated the two germline ends. The CDR3 runs to 12 residues. The gene calls are TRBV5-6 and TRBJ2-3; D gene uncertain. The clonotype originates from an adult woman who had mild COVID-19 (a few samples of this study predate the infection). Cell type and time point are not known. Sequenced material: PBMCs or a T cell subset sorted from them (not recorded which). The CDR3 loop reads CASSLIADTQYF. The CDR3 nucleotides are TGTGCCAGCAGCCTGATAGCTGATACGCAGTATTTT. Based on the CDR3 plus reference TRBV5-6 and TRBJ2-3, the full variable domain is DAGVTQSPTHLIKTRGQQVTLRCSPKSGHDTVSWYQQALGQGPQFIFQYYEEEERQRGNFPDRFSGHQFPNYSSELNVNALLLGDSALYLCASSLIADTQYFGPGTRLTVL.